This T cell receptor beta chain was documented in a study of blood T cells in healthy people across ages. For the second PCR, which ran for roughly 6 to 12 cycles, a sample-barcoded 5' primer and a J-beta primer mix were used. Every sample produced at least 3 million CDR3-containing paired-end reads. A single record per CDR3 protein comes from TCRdb applying MiXCR to the 5' RACE reads. The repertoire holds 1.8 million or so distinct CDR3 sequences, 35% to 50% seen once, with more than 20% in the top ten. As regards this clonotype: Its antigen is not identified.

Per sample, extraction of total RNA gave at least 5.5 micrograms in every case. CDR3 length equals 14 residues. Germline lookup yields CDR1 LNHDA and CDR2 SQIVND (reference sequence). Between the trimmed V and J ends, which lost 3 bases and 4 bases, there was a span of 10 bases. Study conclusions and caveats: The long-lived group displayed more naive CD4+ cells, plus higher diversity, than the aged donors did. A roughly linear age-dependent decrease characterized TCR beta diversity per million T cells.

This clonotype was sampled from a human donor in good health. The J gene is TRBJ1-5, the V gene TRBV19; D uncertain. The sequencing input was blood. CDR3 protein: CASSISGWNQPQHF. In DNA form, the CDR3 reads TGTGCCAGTAGTATTTCGGGTTGGAATCAGCCCCAGCATTTT.